This T cell receptor (beta chain) stems from a study of T-cell memory formation after mild COVID-19. This clonotype was picked up a small number of times. The V gene lost 0 bases and the J gene lost 0 bases, with 9 bases spanning the gap. The germline gives CDR1 LGHNA, CDR2 YSLEER. The CDR3 spans 16 residues. MiXCR, applied by TCRdb to the 5' RACE reads, yields one record per CDR3 protein. The sample contains roughly 400,000 distinct CDR3 sequences, 20% to 30% of which appear only once. The TCR was taken from an adult woman who had mild COVID-19 (a few samples of this study predate the infection). Cell type and time point are not known. Sequencing was carried out using PBMCs or a T cell subset sorted from them (not recorded which). The chain links TRBV4-3 to TRBJ2-1, with D hard to call. The CDR3 bases are TGCGCCAGCAGCCAAGATACAATAGGCTCCTACAATGAGCAGTTCTTC. Amino acid sequence: CASSQDTIGSYNEQFF.